The present entry profiles one T cell receptor beta chain with its context. The CDR3 length is 14 residues. Germline V lookup: CDR1 LNHDA, CDR2 SQIVND (reference sequence). V dropped 5 bases and J dropped 3 bases, with 14 bases sitting between them. The data were obtained in a study of T-cell memory formation after mild COVID-19. Study-level information: TCR clustering was largely donor specific.

5'RACE primed at constant segments yielded TCR alpha and TCR beta cDNA libraries bearing sample barcodes and UMIs. TCRdb re-called the 5' RACE reads with MiXCR, one entry per CDR3 protein. The sample comprises approximately 410,000 distinct CDR3 sequences, roughly a quarter of which are singletons, and about an eighth rests with the top ten. The TCR originated in an adult woman who had mild COVID-19 (a few samples of this study predate the infection). Cell type and time point are not known. What was sequenced was PBMCs or a T cell subset sorted from them (not recorded which). This rearrangement joins TRBV19 to TRBJ2-7; possible D gene TRBD1, 6 bases. The DNA of the CDR3 is TGTGCCAGTAGTGCCCGACAGGCAAACTACGAGCAGTACTTC. Residues: CASSARQANYEQYF.